The clone carrying this TCR beta chain was counted between two and nine times. The sample is drawn from a study of cytomegalovirus exposure and HLA in healthy donors. 60 Vbeta and 13 Jbeta primers were used in PCR. Assay: immunoSEQ multiplex PCR; the TCRdb copy retains only in-frame clones and omits some. This table holds 170,000 or so clones, 80% found once. The CDR3 sequence is 13 residues long. Trimming took 10 bases from V and 1 from J; bases not matched to a gene: 6. CDR1 and CDR2 (germline): ENHRY, SYGVKD. The sequenced material came from PBMCs. V gene TRBV10-3 combines with J gene TRBJ1-1; 7 nucleotides agree with TRBD1. The TCR comes from a boy aged 5-17 years in good health and CMV-seronegative. The CDR3 bases are TGTGCCAACCAGGGGGAGGCGAACACTGAAGCTTTCTTT. As protein: CANQGEANTEAFF.